In its sample, the clone carrying this T cell receptor beta chain was seen a few times. The antigen remains undetermined. TCRdb used MiXCR to reprocess the 5' RACE reads, holding one entry per CDR3 protein. The profile covers approximately 330,000 distinct CDR3 sequences, with about 12% appearing a single time and 2.5% to 4% taken by the ten largest. The CDR3 covers 15 residues. Germline CDR1 is ENHRY and CDR2 is SYGVKD. Trimming left V 6 bases short and J 7 bases short, with 18 bases between. The data belong to a study of T cells after yellow fever vaccination. Study-level results: There was a small share of clonotypes that showed up in both the CD4 and CD8 compartments. Although the secondary response was weaker, it peaked faster, at day 5 versus 15. Booster samples showed a return of most primary-vaccination clones (roughly 96% CD4, approximately 90% CD8).

This receptor was taken from a man in his late teens or twenties who received the YFV17D yellow fever vaccine. The specimen was CD4+ T cells sorted from PBMCs, collected 15 days after the yellow fever booster vaccination. This rearrangement joins TRBV10-3 to TRBJ2-2; D could derive from TRBD1 or TRBD2 (5 bases each). CDR3 bases: TGTGCCATCAGAGGAACCGGGACCCTCGTCGGGGAGCTGTTTTTT. It codes for CAIRGTGTLVGELFF.